The next 8 T cell receptor beta chains were all read from a single sample in a study of glioma-infiltrating T cells after dendritic cell vaccination. Sequencing used immunoSEQ multiplex PCR; TCRdb keeps in-frame clones, though not all of them. The sample has roughly 80,000 clones, around 86% seen once; the top ten hold approximately 2.4%. The time point was: after dendritic cell vaccination, including at tumor progression/relapse. Sequencing was performed on blood, taken after dendritic cell vaccination. The origin of the receptors is a human donor with glioblastoma.

The chain has TRBV28 and TRBJ2-3; tentative D call: TRBD2 (5 bases). This CDR3 has 15 residues. Per germline, CDR1 MDHEN and CDR2 SYDVKM. V lost 6 bases to trimming and J lost 1 base, with 14 bases between them. CDR3 DNA sequence: TGTGCCAGCAGAGGCTCCGGGATGCGCACAGATACGCAGTATTTT. It codes for CASRGSGMRTDTQYF.

The chain links TRBV5-1 to TRBJ1-5; unclear D gene. The CDR3 consists of 13 residues. Germline V gives CDR1 SGHRS, CDR2 YFSETQ. Trimming stripped 5 bases from V and 2 bases from J, with 8 bases between. The CDR3 DNA sequence: TGCGCCAGCAGTTGGCAGGGCAATCAGCCCCAGCATTTT. Amino acid sequence: CASSWQGNQPQHF.

The J gene is TRBJ2-2, the V gene TRBV2; a weak D match, TRBD2 (5 bases). The CDR3 spans 15 residues. The germline V gene has CDR1 SNHLY and CDR2 FYNNEI. Trimming stripped 7 bases from V and 3 bases from J, with 15 bases between. The CDR3 DNA follows: TGTGCCAGCACCGGAAGCGGAGGCTACACCGGGGAGCTGTTTTTT. As protein: CASTGSGGYTGELFF.

This chain connects TRBV5-1 to TRBJ2-3; 9 nucleotides match TRBD1. The V gene's germline CDR1 is SGHRS and CDR2 YFSETQ. This CDR3 spans 15 amino acids. V gave up 4 bases and J gave up 4 bases; unmatched junction bases: 7. The CDR3 bases are TGCGCCAGCAGCGGCCAGGGACAGGGTCCAGATACGCAGTATTTT. Translation gives CASSGQGQGPDTQYF.

The V gene is TRBV5-4, the J gene TRBJ1-2, with D possibly TRBD1 on 6 matching bases. V dropped 1 base and J dropped 6 bases, with 13 bases sitting between them. CDR3 length: 14 amino acids. Germline lookup yields CDR1 SGHNT and CDR2 YYREEE (reference sequence). CDR3 coding DNA: TGTGCCAGCAGCTTGATAGGGGCAGGGGATGGCTACACCTTC. Protein: CASSLIGAGDGYTF.

The rearrangement links TRBV27 to TRBJ2-7, with TRBD2 identical over 9 bases. The V gene's germline CDR1 is MNHEY and CDR2 SMNVEV (reference sequence). This CDR3 spans 14 amino acids. V lost 3 bases to trimming and J lost 4 bases; unmatched junction nucleotides: 4. DNA of the CDR3: TGTGCCAGCAGTTTTGGCGGGGGGGCTTACGAGCAGTACTTC. Its protein product is CASSFGGGAYEQYF.

V gene TRBV6-5 combines with J gene TRBJ1-3; maybe TRBD1 (5 bases). From germline, CDR1 is MNHEY and CDR2 SVGAGI. The germline V and J ends were trimmed by 3 bases and 0 bases, with 9 bases remaining between them. The CDR3 loop spans 15 amino acids. The CDR3 here is CASSYGGFSGNTIYF. The CDR3 DNA reads TGTGCCAGCAGTTATGGGGGGTTCTCTGGAAACACCATATATTTT.

The V call is TRBV6-5, the J call TRBJ2-1, with TRBD1 matching 8 bases. The CDR3 is 15 residues long. V shed 6 bases and J 1 base; nucleotides not matched to a gene: 5. Germline CDR1 and CDR2: MNHEY and SVGAGI. CDR3 region: CASSLRTGSYNEQFF. The CDR3 bases are TGTGCCAGCAGCCTCCGGACAGGGTCCTACAATGAGCAGTTCTTC.